This T cell receptor beta chain was identified during a study of blood T cells in healthy people across ages. Study conclusions and caveats: Both higher diversity and more naive CD4+ cells marked long-lived donors when set against aged donors.

Looked up from germline, CDR1 is SGHRS and CDR2 is YFSETQ. The CDR3 is made up of 15 amino acids. J gave up 6 bases and V 0 bases, and 3 bases lay outside the gene matches. Note on this clonotype: Its target is not known.

Primers used in a second PCR of about 6 to 11 cycles were a sample-barcoded 5' primer and a J-beta primer mix. Carrying 12 random nucleotides, a template-switch adaptor labeled each individual cDNA molecule. MiXCR was run by TCRdb on the 5' RACE reads, yielding one entry per CDR3 protein. The sample has 1,100,000 or so distinct CDR3 sequences; 35% to 50% are singletons. The V and J genes are TRBV5-1 and TRBJ2-2; 9 bases line up with TRBD2. Source material: blood. This clonotype was obtained from a woman aged 60-75 years in good health. Written as DNA, the CDR3 is TGCGCCAGCAGCTTGGCAGCGGGAGGCTCCGGGGAGCTGTTTTTT. It encodes CASSLAAGGSGELFF.